This T cell receptor beta chain was sequenced in a study of CD8+CD57+ T cells in acquired aplastic anemia. About the study: An average of around 3.5 ug of DNA was obtained from sorted CD4+ and CD8+ cells.

Overall study findings and caveats: Any difference that existed in CD8+ Simpson's diversity between patients and controls was not significant.

This clonotype was recorded once. Its antigen is unidentified. A much larger clone sits a single nucleotide away, making a read error possible. Both TCR beta VDJ combination and CDR3 sequence profiling were carried out. Genomic DNA was the template for this profiling. TCRdb used MiXCR to reprocess the reads, holding one entry per CDR3 protein. The table records 200,000 or so distinct CDR3 sequences, around 50% of them present only once. Before being chosen for sequencing, patients had shown CD8+CD57+ cell expansion by flow cytometry. This CDR3 is built from 17 residues. CDR1 and CDR2 (germline): SGHKS, YYEKEE (reference sequence).

The sequenced material came from sorted CD4+, CD8+, or CD8+CD57+ T cells (not recorded which) from PBMCs. This sequence originates from a human donor with aplastic anemia. The rearrangement joins TRBV5-5 to TRBJ2-5, with 12 bases fitting TRBD2. The DNA matches TRBJ2-1 better at its end, which makes the J call doubtful. For the CDR3, the DNA is TGTGCCAGCAGCTTGGGACCCGGGACTAGCGGGCGGAATGAGCAGTTCTTC. Residues: CASSLGPGTSGRNEQFF.